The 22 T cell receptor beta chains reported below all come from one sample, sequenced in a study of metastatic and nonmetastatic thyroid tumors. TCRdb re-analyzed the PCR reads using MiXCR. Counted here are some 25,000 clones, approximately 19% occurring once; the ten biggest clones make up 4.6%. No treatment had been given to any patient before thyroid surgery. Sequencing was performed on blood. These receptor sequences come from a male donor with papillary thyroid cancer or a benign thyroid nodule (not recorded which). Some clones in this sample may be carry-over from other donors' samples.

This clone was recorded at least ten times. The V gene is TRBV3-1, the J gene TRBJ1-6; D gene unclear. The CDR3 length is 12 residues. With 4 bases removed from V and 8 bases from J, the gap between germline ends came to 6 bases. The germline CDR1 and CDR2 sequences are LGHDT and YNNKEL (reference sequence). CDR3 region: CASSRDDSPLHF. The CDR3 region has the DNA TGTGCCAGCAGCCGCGACGATTCACCCCTCCACTTT.

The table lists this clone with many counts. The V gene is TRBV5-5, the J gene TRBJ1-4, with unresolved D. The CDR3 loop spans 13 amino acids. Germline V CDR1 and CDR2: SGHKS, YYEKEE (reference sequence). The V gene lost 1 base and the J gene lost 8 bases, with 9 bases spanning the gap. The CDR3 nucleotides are TGTGCCAGCAGCTTGATAGGGAACGAAAAACTGTTTTTT. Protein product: CASSLIGNEKLFF.

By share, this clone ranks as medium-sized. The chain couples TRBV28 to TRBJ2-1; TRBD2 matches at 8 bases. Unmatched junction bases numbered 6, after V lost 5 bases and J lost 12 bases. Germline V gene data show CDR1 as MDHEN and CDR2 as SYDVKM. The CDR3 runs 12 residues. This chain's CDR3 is CASSPLSGAQFF. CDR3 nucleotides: TGTGCCAGCAGTCCTCTTAGCGGGGCGCAGTTCTTC.

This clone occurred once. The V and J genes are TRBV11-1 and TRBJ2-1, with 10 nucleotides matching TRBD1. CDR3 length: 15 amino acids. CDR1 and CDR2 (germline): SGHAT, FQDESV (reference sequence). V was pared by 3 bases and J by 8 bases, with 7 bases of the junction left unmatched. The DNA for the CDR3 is TGTGCCAGCAGCTTCGGACAGGGGGTGCGACATGAGCAGTTCTTC. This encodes CASSFGQGVRHEQFF.

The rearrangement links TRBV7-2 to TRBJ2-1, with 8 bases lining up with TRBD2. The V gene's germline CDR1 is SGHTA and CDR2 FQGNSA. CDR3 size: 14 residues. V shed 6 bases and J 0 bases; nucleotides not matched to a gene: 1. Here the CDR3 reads CASRSGSSYNEQFF. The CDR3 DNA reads TGTGCCAGCAGGAGCGGGAGCTCCTACAATGAGCAGTTCTTC. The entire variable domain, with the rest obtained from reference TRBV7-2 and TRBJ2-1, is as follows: GAGVSQSPSNKVTEKGKDVELRCDPISGHTALYWYRQSLGQGLEFLIYFQGNSAPDKSGLPSDRFSAERTGGSVSTLTIQRTQQEDSAVYLCASRSGSSYNEQFFGPGTRLTVL.

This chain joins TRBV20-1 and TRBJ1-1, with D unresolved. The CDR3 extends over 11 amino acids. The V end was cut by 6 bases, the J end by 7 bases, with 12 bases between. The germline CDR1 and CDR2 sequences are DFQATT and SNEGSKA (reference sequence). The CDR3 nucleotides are TGCAGTGCAGGGAGTGGCGGTGAAGCTTTCTTT. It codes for CSAGSGGEAFF.

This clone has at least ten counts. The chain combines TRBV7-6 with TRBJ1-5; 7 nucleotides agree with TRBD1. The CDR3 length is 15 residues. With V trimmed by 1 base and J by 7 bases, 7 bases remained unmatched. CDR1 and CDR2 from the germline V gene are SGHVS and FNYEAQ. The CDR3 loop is CASSLEAGGNQPQHF. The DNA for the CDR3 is TGTGCCAGCAGCTTAGAGGCAGGGGGGAACCAGCCCCAGCATTTT.

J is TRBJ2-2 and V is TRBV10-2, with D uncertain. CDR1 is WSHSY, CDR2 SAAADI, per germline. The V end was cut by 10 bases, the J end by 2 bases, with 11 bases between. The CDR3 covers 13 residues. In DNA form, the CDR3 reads TGCGCCATTTCCGAGCGTAACACCGGGGAGCTGTTTTTT. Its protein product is CAISERNTGELFF.

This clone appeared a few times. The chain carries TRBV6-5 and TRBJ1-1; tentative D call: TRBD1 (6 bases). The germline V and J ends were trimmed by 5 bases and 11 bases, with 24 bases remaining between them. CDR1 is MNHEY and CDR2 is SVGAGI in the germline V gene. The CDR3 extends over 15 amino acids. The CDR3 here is CASSQLARGAAVAFF. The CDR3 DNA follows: TGTGCCAGCAGTCAACTCGCAAGGGGGGCAGCAGTTGCTTTCTTT.

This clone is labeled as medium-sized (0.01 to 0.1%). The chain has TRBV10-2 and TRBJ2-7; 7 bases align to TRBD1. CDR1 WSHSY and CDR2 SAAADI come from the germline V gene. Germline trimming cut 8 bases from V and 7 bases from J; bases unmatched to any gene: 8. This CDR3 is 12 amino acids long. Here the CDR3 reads CASRGQLGEQYF. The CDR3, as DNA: TGCGCCAGCCGGGGACAGTTGGGGGAGCAGTACTTC.

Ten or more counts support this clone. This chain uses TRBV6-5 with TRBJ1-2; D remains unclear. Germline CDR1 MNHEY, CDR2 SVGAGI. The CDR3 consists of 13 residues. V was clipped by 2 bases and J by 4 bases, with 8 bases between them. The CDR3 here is CASSYTETYGYTF. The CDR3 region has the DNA TGTGCCAGCAGTTACACGGAGACCTATGGCTACACCTTC.

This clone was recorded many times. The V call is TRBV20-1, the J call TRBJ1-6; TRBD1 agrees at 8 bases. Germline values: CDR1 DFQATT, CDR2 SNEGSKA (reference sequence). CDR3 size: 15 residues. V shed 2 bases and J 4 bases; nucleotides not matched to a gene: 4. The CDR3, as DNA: TGCAGTGCTAGAACCGACAGGGGTTATAATTCACCCCTCCACTTT. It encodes CSARTDRGYNSPLHF.

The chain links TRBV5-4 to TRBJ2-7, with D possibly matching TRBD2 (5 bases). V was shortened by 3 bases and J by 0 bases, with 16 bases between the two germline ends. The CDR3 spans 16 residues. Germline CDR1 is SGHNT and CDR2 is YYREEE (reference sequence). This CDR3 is CASSSETGSASYEQYF. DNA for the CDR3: TGTGCCAGCAGCTCGGAGACGGGAAGCGCCTCCTACGAGCAGTACTTC.

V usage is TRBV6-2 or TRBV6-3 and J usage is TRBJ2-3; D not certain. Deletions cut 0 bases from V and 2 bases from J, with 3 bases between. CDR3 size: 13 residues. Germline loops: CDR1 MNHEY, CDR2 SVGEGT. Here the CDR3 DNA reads TGTGCCAGCAGTTACTCGTCCACAGATACGCAGTATTTT. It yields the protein CASSYSSTDTQYF.

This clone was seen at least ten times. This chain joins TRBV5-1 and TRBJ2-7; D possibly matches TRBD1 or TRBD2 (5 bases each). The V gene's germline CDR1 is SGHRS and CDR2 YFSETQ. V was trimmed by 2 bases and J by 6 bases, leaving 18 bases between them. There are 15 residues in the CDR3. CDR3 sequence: CASSFLGTESAEQYF. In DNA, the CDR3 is TGCGCCAGCAGCTTTTTAGGGACGGAGAGCGCCGAGCAGTACTTC.

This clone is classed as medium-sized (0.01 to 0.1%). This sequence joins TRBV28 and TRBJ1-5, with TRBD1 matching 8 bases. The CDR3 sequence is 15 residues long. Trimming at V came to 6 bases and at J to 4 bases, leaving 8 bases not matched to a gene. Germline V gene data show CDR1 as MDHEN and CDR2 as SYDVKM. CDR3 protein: CASSLGQGKNQPQHF. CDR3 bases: TGTGCCAGCAGCCTCGGACAGGGAAAAAATCAGCCCCAGCATTTT.

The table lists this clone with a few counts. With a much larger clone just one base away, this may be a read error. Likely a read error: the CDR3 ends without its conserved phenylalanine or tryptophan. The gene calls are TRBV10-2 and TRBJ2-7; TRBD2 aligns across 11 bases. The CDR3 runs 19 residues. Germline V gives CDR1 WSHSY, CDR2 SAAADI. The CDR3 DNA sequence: TGCGCCAGCAGTGACCCCCTAGCGGGAGGCCTGAAGAGCTCCTACGATCAGTACTCC. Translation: CASSDPLAGGLKSSYDQYS.

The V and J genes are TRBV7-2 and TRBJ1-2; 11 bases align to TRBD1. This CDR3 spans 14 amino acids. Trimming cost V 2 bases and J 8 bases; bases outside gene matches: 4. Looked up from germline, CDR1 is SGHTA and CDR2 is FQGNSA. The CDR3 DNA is TGTGCCAGCAGCTTAACGGGACAGGGGGAAGGCTACACCTTC. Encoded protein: CASSLTGQGEGYTF.

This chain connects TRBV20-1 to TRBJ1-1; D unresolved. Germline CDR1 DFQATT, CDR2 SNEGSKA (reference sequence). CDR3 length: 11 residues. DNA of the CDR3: TGCAGATCATCAGCGAACACTGAAGCTTTCTTT. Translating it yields CRSSANTEAFF.

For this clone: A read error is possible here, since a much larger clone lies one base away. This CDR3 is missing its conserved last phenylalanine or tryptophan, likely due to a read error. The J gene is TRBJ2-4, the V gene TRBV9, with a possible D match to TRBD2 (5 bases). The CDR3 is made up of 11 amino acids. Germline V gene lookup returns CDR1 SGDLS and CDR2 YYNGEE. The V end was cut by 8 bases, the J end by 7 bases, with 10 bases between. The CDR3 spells CASSSSNIQYL. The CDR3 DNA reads TGTGCCAGTTCTAGCAGCAACATTCAGTACCTC.

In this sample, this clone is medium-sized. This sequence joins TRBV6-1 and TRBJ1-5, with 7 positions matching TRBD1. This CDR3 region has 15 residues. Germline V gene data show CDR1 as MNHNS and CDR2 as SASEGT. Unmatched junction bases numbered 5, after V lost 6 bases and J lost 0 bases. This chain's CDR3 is CASSLDRASNQPQHF. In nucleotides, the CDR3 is TGTGCCAGCAGCCTTGACAGGGCTAGCAATCAGCCCCAGCATTTT.

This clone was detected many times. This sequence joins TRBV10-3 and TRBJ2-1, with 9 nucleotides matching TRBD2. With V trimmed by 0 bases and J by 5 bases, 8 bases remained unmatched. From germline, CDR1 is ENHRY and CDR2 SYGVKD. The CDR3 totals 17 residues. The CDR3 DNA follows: TGTGCCATCAGTGAGTCGCAGGCTAGCGGGGACCACAATGAGCAGTTCTTC. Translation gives CAISESQASGDHNEQFF.